Reported below is one TCR beta chain. Only in-frame clones appear in the TCRdb table, and some are missing; sequencing was by immunoSEQ multiplex PCR. The sample includes 200,000 or so clones, 83% seen only once; the top ten take roughly 6.6%. Germline V gene data show CDR1 as LNHDA and CDR2 as SQIVND (reference sequence). V gave up 5 bases and J gave up 4 bases; unmatched junction bases: 27. The CDR3 is 21 residues long. The data originate from a study of blood T cell repertoires in COVID-19. Study-wide context: Samples representing acute and convalescent COVID-19 were sourced from the United States, Italy and Spain.

This sequence joins TRBV19 and TRBJ1-2, with 8 nucleotides matching TRBD1. Sequenced material: peripheral blood. This sequence was found in a woman between 40 and 50 years old with acute or convalescent COVID-19. The CDR3 sequence: CASSPPAGTQGALLMIYGYTF. The CDR3 DNA is TGTGCCAGTAGTCCCCCCGCCGGAACGCAGGGGGCGCTTTTAATGATCTATGGCTACACCTTC.